Below are 32 T cell receptor beta chains sequenced from a single sample in a study of cytomegalovirus exposure and HLA in healthy donors. Clones were sequenced by immunoSEQ multiplex PCR, and TCRdb holds only the in-frame ones, with some missing. The sample lists 120,000 or so clones; 88% were seen once. Source material: PBMCs. These receptor sequences come from a man aged 30-40 years in good health and CMV-seronegative.

The V call is TRBV7-3, the J call TRBJ2-3, with TRBD1 matching 8 bases. J was trimmed by 1 base and V by 5 bases; bases with no gene match: 5. Germline V gene lookup returns CDR1 SGHTA and CDR2 FQGTGA. The CDR3 runs to 15 residues. The CDR3 nucleotides read TGTGCCAGCAGCCGGACAGGGTGGGGCACAGATACGCAGTATTTT. Protein sequence: CASSRTGWGTDTQYF.

The chain combines TRBV12-5 with TRBJ1-2; 7 bases align to TRBD1. The CDR3 consists of 17 residues. Germline loops: CDR1 LGHNT, CDR2 FRNRAP. The V segment lost 6 bases and the J segment 8 bases; nucleotides outside the gene matches: 21. The CDR3 region is CASGPGFGDSKLGGYTF. CDR3 coding DNA: TGTGCTAGTGGGCCAGGGTTCGGGGACAGCAAGTTGGGGGGCTACACCTTC.

This sequence joins TRBV7-9 and TRBJ1-6; TRBD1 might be the D (6 bases). The CDR3 has 14 residues. Germline loops: CDR1 SEHNR, CDR2 FQNEAQ (reference sequence). Trimming took 0 bases from V and 7 from J, leaving 7 bases between them. The CDR3 nucleotides are TGTGCCAGCAGCTTAGCGGGGGCGAATTCACCCCTCCACTTT. The encoded protein is CASSLAGANSPLHF.

This chain joins TRBV27 and TRBJ2-3; D not certain. Germline CDR1 and CDR2: MNHEY and SMNVEV (reference sequence). This CDR3 comprises 13 residues. Trimming cost V 5 bases and J 2 bases, with 8 bases left between them. Written as DNA, the CDR3 is TGTGCCAGCAGTATATTAAACACAGATACGCAGTATTTT. The encoded protein is CASSILNTDTQYF.

This chain links TRBV6-4 with TRBJ1-2, with 7 bases identical to TRBD1. CDR3 size: 13 residues. Germline values: CDR1 MRHNA, CDR2 SNTAGT. After removal of 5 bases from V and 1 base from J, the junction contained 1 base not matched to a gene. The CDR3 loop is CASSSGGNYGYTF. The CDR3 bases are TGTGCCAGCAGTTCAGGGGGTAACTATGGCTACACCTTC.

The chain combines TRBV5-6 with TRBJ2-1, with 11 bases lining up with TRBD1. The CDR3 length is 16 residues. Germline V CDR1 and CDR2: SGHDT, YYEEEE. V trimming: 3 bases; J trimming: 5 bases; junction bases outside the gene matches: 7. CDR3 bases: TGTGCCAGCAGCTACCTGGGGACAGGGGGAGACAATGAGCAGTTCTTC. It codes for CASSYLGTGGDNEQFF.

This clone was seen once. The chain combines TRBV11-2 with TRBJ1-1, with no clear D. Germline values: CDR1 SGHAT, CDR2 FQNNGV. Trimming removed 1 base at V and 9 bases at J, with 6 bases between. The CDR3 has 11 residues. The CDR3 region has the DNA TGTGCCAGCAGCTTAGTCGGGAAAGCTTTCTTT. Translated: CASSLVGKAFF.

This chain uses TRBV6-4 with TRBJ2-3, with D possibly matching TRBD2 (6 bases). Deletions cut 0 bases from V and 6 bases from J, with 10 bases between. CDR1 MRHNA and CDR2 SNTAGT come from the germline V gene. The CDR3 spans 14 residues. The CDR3 DNA follows: TGTGCCAGCAGTGACTCCGGAGGGACGGATACGCAGTATTTT. Encoded protein: CASSDSGGTDTQYF.

This chain connects TRBV7-9 to TRBJ2-6; D unresolved. This CDR3 comprises 12 residues. Germline lookup yields CDR1 SEHNR and CDR2 FQNEAQ (reference sequence). The CDR3 DNA reads TGTGCGAGAAGCTCTGGGGCCAACGTCCTGACTTTC. The encoded protein is CARSSGANVLTF.

The chain combines TRBV2 with TRBJ2-1; D not certain. V shed 4 bases and J shed 0 bases, with 10 bases lying between them. The CDR3 runs 15 residues. The germline gives CDR1 SNHLY, CDR2 FYNNEI. CDR3 in amino acids: CASSVEASSYNEQFF. In DNA, the CDR3 is TGTGCCAGCAGTGTAGAGGCGAGCTCCTACAATGAGCAGTTCTTC.

This chain joins TRBV10-2 and TRBJ2-7; D might be TRBD2 (5 bases). Germline V gene data show CDR1 as WSHSY and CDR2 as SAAADI. With 5 bases removed from V and 0 bases from J, the gap between germline ends came to 17 bases. This CDR3 contains 16 residues. Written as DNA, the CDR3 is TGCGCCAGCAGTCCAAGTGTGCGGGCCACCTCCTACGAGCAGTACTTC. This gives the protein CASSPSVRATSYEQYF.

This chain uses TRBV11-2 with TRBJ2-7; 8 bases align to TRBD2. After removal of 5 bases from V and 4 bases from J, the junction contained 4 bases not matched to a gene. The CDR3 covers 13 residues. Germline CDR1 reads SGHAT; CDR2 reads FQNNGV. DNA of the CDR3: TGTGCCAGCAGCCCCGCGGGGGGTTACGAGCAGTACTTC. Amino acids: CASSPAGGYEQYF. The full variable domain, in which reference TRBV11-2 and TRBJ2-7 provide the parts outside the CDR3, is EAGVAQSPRYKIIEKRQSVAFWCNPISGHATLYWYQQILGQGPKLLIQFQNNGVVDDSQLPKDRFSAERLKGVDSTLKIQPAKLEDSAVYLCASSPAGGYEQYFGPGTRLTVT.

V usage is TRBV11-2 and J usage is TRBJ1-4; TRBD1 might be the D (6 bases). Trimming cost V 5 bases and J 3 bases, with 13 bases left between them. The germline CDR1 and CDR2 sequences are SGHAT and FQNNGV. This CDR3 has 15 residues. The CDR3, as DNA: TGTGCCAGCAGCCTCACCAGGGGCTCTAATGAAAAACTGTTTTTT. It translates to CASSLTRGSNEKLFF. The full variable domain, in which reference TRBV11-2 and TRBJ1-4 provide the parts outside the CDR3, is EAGVAQSPRYKIIEKRQSVAFWCNPISGHATLYWYQQILGQGPKLLIQFQNNGVVDDSQLPKDRFSAERLKGVDSTLKIQPAKLEDSAVYLCASSLTRGSNEKLFFGSGTQLSVL.

The J gene is TRBJ2-7, the V gene TRBV6-1; 7 bases line up with TRBD1. Germline lookup yields CDR1 MNHNS and CDR2 SASEGT. CDR3 length: 14 amino acids. The junction had 9 bases not matched to a gene; V was cut back by 3 bases and J by 7 bases. In DNA form, the CDR3 reads TGTGCCAGCAGTGATTGGGACAGCTCCCCTGAGCAGTACTTC. Protein product: CASSDWDSSPEQYF.

This rearrangement joins TRBV4-1 to TRBJ1-2; D is undetermined. In germline, CDR1 is MGHRA, CDR2 YSYEKL. V was trimmed by 7 bases and J by 1 base, leaving 16 bases between them. The CDR3 length is 15 residues. The CDR3 sequence is CASTTSRGGNYGYTF. CDR3 DNA: TGCGCCAGCACCACAAGTCGGGGTGGTAACTATGGCTACACCTTC.

The CDR3 sequence: CASSVRGQNYEQYF. DNA of the CDR3: TGTGCCAGCAGTGTTAGGGGACAGAACTACGAGCAGTACTTC. The gene calls are TRBV2 and TRBJ2-7, with TRBD1 matching 7 bases. V shed 4 bases, J shed 3 bases, and the junction held 6 bases outside the gene matches. This CDR3 has 14 amino acids. Germline V gene data show CDR1 as SNHLY and CDR2 as FYNNEI.

This chain connects TRBV18 to TRBJ1-2; D is unresolved. The length of the CDR3 is 14 residues. In germline, CDR1 is KGHSH, CDR2 LQKENI. Trimming shortened V by 2 bases and J by 2 bases, and 9 bases separated the two germline ends. CDR3 residues: CASSPAQLNYGYTF. CDR3 bases: TGTGCCAGCTCACCAGCACAGTTAAACTATGGCTACACCTTC. The complete variable domain, with remaining parts taken from reference TRBV18 and TRBJ1-2, reads NAGVMQNPRHLVRRRGQEARLRCSPMKGHSHVYWYRQLPEEGLKFMVYLQKENIIDESGMPKERFSAEFPKEGPSILRIQQVVRGDSAAYFCASSPAQLNYGYTFGSGTRLTVV.

The rearrangement links TRBV14 to TRBJ2-1, with 11 bases aligning to TRBD2. This CDR3 comprises 17 residues. After removal of 0 bases from V and 8 bases from J, the junction contained 9 bases not matched to a gene. Germline loops: CDR1 SGHDN, CDR2 FVKESK. CDR3 residues: CASSQDWASGRTDEQFF. Here the CDR3 DNA reads TGTGCCAGCAGCCAAGATTGGGCTAGCGGGAGGACCGATGAGCAGTTCTTC.

The chain has TRBV5-1 and TRBJ2-7, with 15 bases fitting TRBD2. The junction had 1 base not matched to a gene; V was cut back by 3 bases and J by 0 bases. The CDR3 extends over 16 amino acids. Per the germline V gene, CDR1 is SGHRS and CDR2 is YFSETQ. This CDR3 is CASSSGLAGGSYEQYF. CDR3 DNA: TGCGCCAGCAGCTCGGGACTAGCGGGAGGCTCCTACGAGCAGTACTTC.

The V gene is TRBV4-3, the J gene TRBJ2-7; 7 bases agree with TRBD1. V dropped 0 bases and J dropped 9; count of bases not matched to a gene: 11. The CDR3 has 15 residues. Germline V lookup: CDR1 LGHNA, CDR2 YSLEER. CDR3: CASSQDKGQAYGQYF. CDR3 coding DNA: TGCGCCAGCAGCCAAGACAAAGGACAGGCCTATGGGCAGTACTTC.

The chain is built from TRBV19 and TRBJ2-4; 8 nucleotides align to TRBD1. CDR1 and CDR2 from the germline V gene are LNHDA and SQIVND (reference sequence). The CDR3 extends over 13 amino acids. V lost 8 bases, J lost 5 bases, and 5 bases stayed unmatched. The CDR3 DNA reads as TGTGCCAGTCGACAGGGGCCCCAAAACATTCAGTACTTC. Amino acids: CASRQGPQNIQYF. The entire variable domain, with the rest obtained from reference TRBV19 and TRBJ2-4, is as follows: DGGITQSPKYLFRKEGQNVTLSCEQNLNHDAMYWYRQDPGQGLRLIYYSQIVNDFQKGDIAEGYSVSREKKESFPLTVTSAQKNPTAFYLCASRQGPQNIQYFGAGTRLSVL.

The V and J genes are TRBV7-2 and TRBJ2-5, with 7 positions matching TRBD1. CDR1 is SGHTA and CDR2 is FQGNSA in the germline V gene. This CDR3 region has 13 residues. V gave up 3 bases and J gave up 3 bases; unmatched junction bases: 1. The CDR3 protein is CASSLGQKETQYF. The CDR3 nucleotides are TGTGCCAGCAGCTTGGGACAGAAAGAGACCCAGTACTTC.

This chain joins TRBV7-3 and TRBJ2-7; 12 positions match TRBD2. The V segment lost 5 bases and the J segment 6 bases; nucleotides outside the gene matches: 11. The CDR3 runs 16 residues. Germline assignment: CDR1 SGHTA and CDR2 FQGTGA. CDR3 nucleotide sequence: TGTGCCAGCAGCCCGATGACTAGCGGGAGAGTTTCCGAGCAGTACTTC. This codes for CASSPMTSGRVSEQYF.

The rearrangement uses TRBV5-1 and TRBJ1-4; no reliable D call. CDR1 SGHRS and CDR2 YFSETQ come from the germline V gene. The CDR3 runs 15 residues. V was trimmed by 0 bases and J by 1 base, leaving 7 bases between them. The CDR3, as DNA: TGCGCCAGCAGCTTGGCCCGAGGAACTAATGAAAAACTGTTTTTT. It encodes CASSLARGTNEKLFF.

This clone was observed a single time. The chain has TRBV4-3 and TRBJ2-3; D is possibly TRBD2 (7 bases). This CDR3 has 17 residues. V lost 0 bases and J 1 base, leaving 14 bases between the germline ends. In germline, CDR1 is LGHNA, CDR2 YSLEER. The CDR3 loop is CASSQDSGGAGTDTQYF. The CDR3 region has the DNA TGCGCCAGCAGCCAAGATTCGGGGGGCGCGGGCACAGATACGCAGTATTTT.

The table lists this clone with a few counts. CDR3 amino acids: CASWGLSRTKNEQFF. The CDR3, as DNA: TGTGCCAGCTGGGGATTGAGCCGGACAAAGAATGAGCAGTTCTTC. The chain couples TRBV6-5 to TRBJ2-1, with D perhaps matching TRBD1 (5 bases). V lost 8 bases and J 7 bases, leaving 21 bases between the germline ends. Germline loops: CDR1 MNHEY, CDR2 SVGAGI. There are 15 residues in the CDR3.

The rearrangement joins TRBV9 to TRBJ1-6; the D gene is possibly TRBD1 (5 bases). There are 13 residues in the CDR3. Between the trimmed V and J ends, which lost 3 bases and 12 bases, there was a span of 13 bases. Per germline, CDR1 SGDLS and CDR2 YYNGEE. CDR3 coding DNA: TGTGCCAGCAGCGCGGACACTATTGAACCCCTCCACTTT. Protein product: CASSADTIEPLHF.

V is TRBV18 and J is TRBJ2-1; D remains ambiguous. V was trimmed by 6 bases and J by 8 bases, leaving 20 bases between them. Germline V lookup: CDR1 KGHSH, CDR2 LQKENI. There are 15 residues in the CDR3. The DNA for the CDR3 is TGTGCCAGCTCTCCGCAAGATTTAGCTTACGATGAGCAGTTCTTC. Its translation: CASSPQDLAYDEQFF.

Comments on this clone: The DNA is omitted, as the CDR3 cannot be located on it reliably, and the CDR3 follows TCRdb's listing. The chain employs TRBV30 and TRBJ2-5; the table's D call TRBD2 went unverified against the DNA. Per germline, CDR1 GTSNPN and CDR2 SVGIG (reference sequence). The CDR3 spans 15 residues, counting both ends. The CDR3 loop is CAWSVLRAPGETQYF.

This chain joins TRBV5-1 and TRBJ2-7; 8 bases align to TRBD1. V gave up 4 bases and J gave up 1 base; unmatched junction bases: 13. The CDR3 has 17 residues. Looked up from germline, CDR1 is SGHRS and CDR2 is YFSETQ. This CDR3 is CASSAGSRQGASYEQYF. The CDR3 DNA follows: TGCGCCAGCAGCGCGGGATCGCGGCAGGGGGCATCCTACGAGCAGTACTTC.

The chain uses TRBV30 and TRBJ2-1, with 9 bases that match TRBD2. Germline V lookup: CDR1 GTSNPN, CDR2 SVGIG (reference sequence). The length of the CDR3 is 15 residues. The V gene end was trimmed by 2 bases and the J gene end by 3 bases; junction bases not matched to a gene: 5. The CDR3 sequence: CAWSTSSGIYNEQFF. For the CDR3, the DNA is TGTGCCTGGAGTACGTCTAGCGGGATCTACAATGAGCAGTTCTTC.

The chain uses TRBV18 and TRBJ2-7, with 12 bases lining up with TRBD2. Losses at the gene ends were 0 bases for V and 0 bases for J; bases not matched to a gene: 3. CDR1 is KGHSH, CDR2 LQKENI, per germline. The CDR3 contains 17 residues. CDR3 bases: TGTGCCAGCTCACCACCCGGACTAGCGGGAAGCTCCTACGAGCAGTACTTC. This encodes CASSPPGLAGSSYEQYF.